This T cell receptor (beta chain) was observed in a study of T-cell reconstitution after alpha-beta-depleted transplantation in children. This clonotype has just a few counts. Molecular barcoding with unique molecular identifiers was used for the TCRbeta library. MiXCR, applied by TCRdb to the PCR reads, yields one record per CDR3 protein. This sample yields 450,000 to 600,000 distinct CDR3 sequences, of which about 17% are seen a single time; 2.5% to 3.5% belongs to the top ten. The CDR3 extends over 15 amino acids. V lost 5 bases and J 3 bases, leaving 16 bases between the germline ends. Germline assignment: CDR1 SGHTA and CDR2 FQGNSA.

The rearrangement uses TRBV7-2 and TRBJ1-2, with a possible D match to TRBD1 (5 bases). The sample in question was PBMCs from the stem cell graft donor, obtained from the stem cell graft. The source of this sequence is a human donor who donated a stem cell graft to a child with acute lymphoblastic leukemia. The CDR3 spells CASSPWAWGDYGYTF. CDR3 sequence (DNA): TGTGCCAGCAGCCCTTGGGCGTGGGGCGACTATGGCTACACCTTC.